This T cell receptor (beta chain) was sequenced in a study of cytomegalovirus exposure and HLA in healthy donors. Germline trimming cut 5 bases from V and 6 bases from J; bases unmatched to any gene: 15. This CDR3 comprises 17 residues. CDR1 SGHVS and CDR2 FNYEAQ come from the germline V gene. This clone was picked up one time. Its antigen is undetermined. The PCR used 60 Vbeta and 13 Jbeta primers. TCRdb's copy holds only in-frame clones and misses some; the assay was immunoSEQ multiplex PCR. The sample shows about 150,000 clones, over 75% of them seen only once. The study's findings and limits: The study put 150 or so TCR beta chains on its list as cytomegalovirus-associated. Presence/absence analyses treated sequencing depth as roughly uniform across donors. Later, TCR association rates were found to vary by HLA locus, highest for DRB1 and lowest for HLA-C. Compared with the approximately 700-donor mean, an Asian-associated ancestry cluster reportedly had fewer N-insertions, according to a later analysis.

This chain connects TRBV7-6 to TRBJ2-1; 8 bases match TRBD2. This receptor was obtained from a woman aged 40-49 years in good health and CMV-seronegative. Sequenced input: PBMCs. The CDR3 DNA reads as TGTGCCAGCAGCCCGCCACCGGGACTAGGATATAGCAATGAGCAGTTCTTC. Translated: CASSPPPGLGYSNEQFF.